This passage covers 26 T cell receptor beta chains from one sample sequenced in a study of cytomegalovirus exposure and HLA in healthy donors. The primer mix had 60 Vbeta and 13 Jbeta primers. Here immunoSEQ multiplex PCR was the method, and the copy in TCRdb shows in-frame clones only, minus some. The data show about 43,000 clones, more than 45% seen once. The sample consisted of PBMCs. The source of these receptors is a man aged 55-75 years in good health and CMV-seronegative.

This chain joins TRBV19 and TRBJ1-5, with D perhaps TRBD1 (5 bases). The CDR3 covers 14 residues. Between the trimmed V and J ends, which lost 1 base and 10 bases, there was a span of 14 bases. Germline lookup yields CDR1 LNHDA and CDR2 SQIVND (reference sequence). Here the CDR3 reads CASSIVPGFRPQHF. The CDR3 nucleotides are TGTGCCAGTAGTATAGTACCAGGGTTTCGCCCCCAGCATTTT.

V gene TRBV7-8 combines with J gene TRBJ2-1; D is perhaps TRBD2 (6 bases). The CDR3 runs 15 residues. Trimming cost V 8 bases and J 4 bases, with 18 bases left between them. The germline gives CDR1 SGHVS, CDR2 FQNEAQ. DNA of the CDR3: TGTGCCAGCTACCGACCCAGCGGGCTATACAATGAGCAGTTCTTC. Translating it yields CASYRPSGLYNEQFF.

This chain joins TRBV6-5 and TRBJ2-1, with a weak D call TRBD1 (6 bases). V was trimmed by 2 bases and J by 14 bases, leaving 13 bases between them. In germline, CDR1 is MNHEY, CDR2 SVGAGI. This CDR3 is 12 amino acids long. The CDR3 protein is CASSYDRNPEFF. The DNA of the CDR3 is TGTGCCAGCAGTTACGACAGGAATCCAGAGTTCTTC.

This rearrangement joins TRBV9 to TRBJ2-3; 7 bases line up with TRBD2. The CDR3 loop spans 16 amino acids. Unmatched junction bases numbered 13, after V lost 4 bases and J lost 5 bases. The germline CDR1 and CDR2 sequences are SGDLS and YYNGEE. The CDR3 coding sequence is TGTGCCAGCAGCCCACCGGGTGGGGGGGAAGGAGATACGCAGTATTTT. Its protein is CASSPPGGGEGDTQYF.

V gene TRBV10-1 combines with J gene TRBJ2-7; D is unresolved. The germline V and J ends were trimmed by 2 bases and 7 bases, with 15 bases remaining between them. The germline V gene has CDR1 WNHNN and CDR2 SYGVQD (reference sequence). The CDR3 is 14 amino acids. The DNA of the CDR3 is TGCGCCAGCAGTGAGGTTTCCGGGTCTCGGGAGCAGTACTTC. Its translation: CASSEVSGSREQYF.

V and J are TRBV6-5 and TRBJ1-2; D uncertain. The germline V gene has CDR1 MNHEY and CDR2 SVGAGI. This CDR3 region has 13 residues. The V and J ends lost 6 bases and 10 bases respectively, with 18 bases between them. Written as DNA, the CDR3 is TGTGCCAGCAGAGACCCCTGGAGAGGAGACTACACCTTC. It yields the protein CASRDPWRGDYTF.

The chain uses TRBV7-2 and TRBJ2-1; D not resolved. Germline-derived CDR1 and CDR2 are SGHTA and FQGNSA. Trimming removed 2 bases at V and 9 bases at J, with 14 bases between. CDR3 size: 14 residues. CDR3 region: CASSLSRPSGEQFF. In DNA, the CDR3 is TGTGCCAGCAGCTTATCTCGACCGTCGGGTGAGCAGTTCTTC.

This rearrangement joins TRBV25-1 to TRBJ1-1; a weak D match, TRBD1 (5 bases). CDR1 MGHDK and CDR2 SYGVNS come from the germline V gene. Trimming removed 2 bases from V and 6 bases from J, with 13 bases in between. The CDR3 has 14 residues. In DNA form, the CDR3 reads TGTGCCAGCAGTGAAGGGGGGGGAGTATCTGAAGCTTTCTTT. Encoded protein: CASSEGGGVSEAFF.

The genes are TRBV5-1 and TRBJ1-2; no firm D call. The length of the CDR3 is 16 residues. Germline CDR1 and CDR2: SGHRS and YFSETQ. The V end lost 4 bases, the J end lost 0 bases, and 16 bases lay between the germline ends. The CDR3 nucleotides read TGCGCCAGCAGCCCTGGCGCGGGCCCAGCTAACTATGGCTACACCTTC. Its protein product is CASSPGAGPANYGYTF.

This clone was found a few times. The sample holds other DNA sequences that translate to the same CDR3. The chain has TRBV4-3 and TRBJ2-5, with 7 nucleotides matching TRBD1. CDR3 length equals 15 residues. CDR1 is LGHNA, CDR2 YSLEER, per germline. J was trimmed by 5 bases and V by 0 bases; bases with no gene match: 6. The CDR3 loop is CASSQEATGDETQYF. CDR3 sequence (DNA): TGCGCCAGCAGCCAAGAGGCTACAGGGGATGAGACCCAGTACTTC.

This clone was counted only a few times. The chain combines TRBV7-2 with TRBJ2-7; 9 bases map to TRBD2. Germline trimming cut 5 bases from V and 1 base from J; bases unmatched to any gene: 3. The CDR3 is 14 residues long. Per the germline V gene, CDR1 is SGHTA and CDR2 is FQGNSA. This chain's CDR3 is CASSASGISYEQYF. The CDR3 DNA is TGTGCCAGCAGCGCTAGCGGGATATCCTACGAGCAGTACTTC.

This chain connects TRBV7-9 to TRBJ2-2, with no clear D. The CDR3 is 14 amino acids. V was cut by 2 bases and J by 8 bases, with 12 bases left in between. CDR1 and CDR2 (germline): SEHNR, FQNEAQ (reference sequence). This CDR3 is CASSLMTYGGELFF. As DNA, the CDR3 is TGTGCCAGCAGCTTAATGACTTATGGAGGGGAGCTGTTTTTT.

The J gene is TRBJ1-2, the V gene TRBV7-2; 10 nucleotides match TRBD1. The V gene end was trimmed by 1 base and the J gene end by 7 bases; junction bases not matched to a gene: 6. CDR3 length: 15 amino acids. The germline CDR1 and CDR2 sequences are SGHTA and FQGNSA. The CDR3 spells CASSLGDRGFSGYTF. CDR3 nucleotides: TGTGCCAGCAGCTTAGGGGACAGGGGTTTCTCTGGCTACACCTTC. The whole variable domain, filled in from reference TRBV7-2 and TRBJ1-2, reads GAGVSQSPSNKVTEKGKDVELRCDPISGHTALYWYRQSLGQGLEFLIYFQGNSAPDKSGLPSDRFSAERTGGSVSTLTIQRTQQEDSAVYLCASSLGDRGFSGYTFGSGTRLTVV.

The rearrangement joins TRBV19 to TRBJ1-5, with D hard to call. The V gene's germline CDR1 is LNHDA and CDR2 SQIVND (reference sequence). Trimming shortened V by 0 bases and J by 4 bases, and 10 bases separated the two germline ends. CDR3 length: 15 amino acids. As DNA, the CDR3 is TGTGCCAGTAGTATAGACGGACTGAGGAATCAGCCCCAGCATTTT. Protein sequence: CASSIDGLRNQPQHF.

V gene TRBV7-2 combines with J gene TRBJ1-2; 7 bases align to TRBD1. The CDR3 sequence is 14 residues long. In germline, CDR1 is SGHTA, CDR2 FQGNSA. The V and J ends lost 5 bases and 5 bases, in that order; junction bases with no gene match: 8. CDR3 in DNA: TGTGCCAGCAGCCCACCCGGGACAGCATATGGCTACACCTTC. It encodes CASSPPGTAYGYTF.

This rearrangement joins TRBV7-2 to TRBJ2-1; TRBD1 matches 10 bases. The CDR3 consists of 15 residues. Germline V gene data show CDR1 as SGHTA and CDR2 as FQGNSA. The V gene end was trimmed by 5 bases and the J gene end by 2 bases; junction bases not matched to a gene: 3. The CDR3 bases are TGTGCCAGCAGCGCTGGGACAGGGGCCTACAATGAGCAGTTCTTC. Translating gives CASSAGTGAYNEQFF. The entire variable domain, with the rest obtained from reference TRBV7-2 and TRBJ2-1, is as follows: GAGVSQSPSNKVTEKGKDVELRCDPISGHTALYWYRQSLGQGLEFLIYFQGNSAPDKSGLPSDRFSAERTGGSVSTLTIQRTQQEDSAVYLCASSAGTGAYNEQFFGPGTRLTVL.

J is TRBJ1-4 and V is TRBV7-2; D possibly corresponds to TRBD1 (5 bases). The V end was cut by 5 bases, the J end by 8 bases, with 12 bases between. This CDR3 has 13 amino acids. Germline V lookup: CDR1 SGHTA, CDR2 FQGNSA. CDR3 coding DNA: TGTGCCAGCAGCCAGGGACGGGGGGAAAAACTGTTTTTT. Encoded protein: CASSQGRGEKLFF.

V and J are TRBV11-2 and TRBJ2-7, with 10 bases fitting TRBD2. Per germline, CDR1 SGHAT and CDR2 FQNNGV. The V and J ends lost 2 bases and 4 bases, in that order; junction bases with no gene match: 5. CDR3 length equals 15 residues. CDR3 DNA: TGTGCCAGCAGCTTACTGGCTAGCGGGAGTTACGAGCAGTACTTC. This gives the protein CASSLLASGSYEQYF. Variable domain in full (rest from reference TRBV11-2 and TRBJ2-7): EAGVAQSPRYKIIEKRQSVAFWCNPISGHATLYWYQQILGQGPKLLIQFQNNGVVDDSQLPKDRFSAERLKGVDSTLKIQPAKLEDSAVYLCASSLLASGSYEQYFGPGTRLTVT.

The chain couples TRBV2 to TRBJ1-1; D unresolved. The germline V gene has CDR1 SNHLY and CDR2 FYNNEI. The CDR3 contains 14 residues. Deletions cut 0 bases from V and 7 bases from J, with 12 bases between. The CDR3 DNA sequence: TGTGCCAGCAGTGAAGCGCTTTCGGGGATTGAAGCTTTCTTT. This translates into CASSEALSGIEAFF.

The chain recombines TRBV30 with TRBJ1-1; D is ambiguous. The germline CDR1 and CDR2 sequences are GTSNPN and SVGIG (reference sequence). Trimming took off 0 bases at V and 1 base at J, with 6 bases between the two ends. The CDR3 loop spans 13 amino acids. The DNA for the CDR3 is TGTGCCTGGAGTGTCGGGAGGAACACTGAAGCTTTCTTT. It yields the protein CAWSVGRNTEAFF.

The genes are TRBV15 and TRBJ2-5; D remains ambiguous. Trimming removed 3 bases at V and 5 bases at J, with 4 bases between. The length of the CDR3 is 11 residues. The germline CDR1 and CDR2 sequences are LNHNV and YYDKDF (reference sequence). CDR3 in amino acids: CATSSLETQYF. The CDR3 DNA is TGTGCCACCAGCAGTCTGGAGACCCAGTACTTC.

This clone turned up a few times. The rearrangement links TRBV2 to TRBJ2-1, with 7 bases aligning to TRBD2. V gave up 5 bases and J gave up 9 bases; unmatched junction bases: 7. Germline CDR1 is SNHLY and CDR2 is FYNNEI. The CDR3 has 13 amino acids. DNA of the CDR3: TGTGCCAGCAGTTGGGAGGTAGCGGGTGAGCAGTTCTTC. As protein: CASSWEVAGEQFF.

The chain uses TRBV29-1 and TRBJ2-1; 13 nucleotides agree with TRBD2. V gave up 7 bases and J gave up 9 bases; unmatched junction bases: 12. The CDR3 spans 15 residues. Germline CDR1 and CDR2: SQVTM and ANQGSEA. The CDR3 bases are TGCAGCGCCCAGGGGGGACTAGCGGGATCGGGTGAGCAGTTCTTC. The encoded protein is CSAQGGLAGSGEQFF.

By share, this clone ranks as medium-sized. The chain combines TRBV30 with TRBJ1-1, with no clear D. From germline, CDR1 is GTSNPN and CDR2 SVGIG (reference sequence). This CDR3 has 14 residues. V was shortened by 5 bases and J by 1 base, with 14 bases between the two germline ends. The CDR3 here is CAWSRRQANTEAFF. The CDR3 bases are TGTGCCTGGTCCAGGAGGCAGGCGAACACTGAAGCTTTCTTT.

The chain links TRBV28 to TRBJ1-5, with D perhaps matching TRBD1 (5 bases). The CDR3 is 15 amino acids. Germline CDR1 MDHEN, CDR2 SYDVKM. Trimming pared 5 bases from V and 8 bases from J, leaving 19 bases between. The CDR3 sequence is CASSLGGVGPKPQHF. The CDR3 DNA reads as TGTGCCAGCAGTCTCGGGGGGGTGGGTCCGAAGCCCCAGCATTTT.

This sequence joins TRBV6-5 and TRBJ1-2; D is unclear. Trimming stripped 2 bases from V and 8 bases from J, with 15 bases between. The CDR3 has 14 amino acids. CDR1 and CDR2 (germline): MNHEY, SVGAGI. CDR3 loop: CASSYNNGMGGYTF. DNA for the CDR3: TGTGCCAGCAGTTACAATAACGGGATGGGAGGCTACACCTTC.